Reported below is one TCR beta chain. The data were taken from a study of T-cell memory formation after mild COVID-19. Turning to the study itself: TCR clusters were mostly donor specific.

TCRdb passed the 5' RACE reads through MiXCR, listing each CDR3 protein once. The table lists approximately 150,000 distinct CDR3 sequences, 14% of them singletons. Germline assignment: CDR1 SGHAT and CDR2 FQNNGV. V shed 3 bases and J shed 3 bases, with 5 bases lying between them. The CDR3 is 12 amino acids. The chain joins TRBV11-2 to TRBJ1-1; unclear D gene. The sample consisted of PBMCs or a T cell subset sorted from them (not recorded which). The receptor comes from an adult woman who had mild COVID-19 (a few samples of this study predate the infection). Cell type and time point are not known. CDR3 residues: CASSFADTEAFF. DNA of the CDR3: TGTGCCAGCAGCTTTGCAGACACTGAAGCTTTCTTT.